Listed below are T cell receptor beta chains from one sample, sequenced in a study of blood T cell repertoires in COVID-19. TCRdb keeps only in-frame clones here, not all; method: immunoSEQ multiplex PCR. The sample shows about 230,000 clones, around nine tenths of them seen only once. Source material: PBMCs or T cells enriched from blood (not recorded which). The receptors derive from a woman aged 30 to 39 with acute COVID-19. CDR3s include the opening cysteine and the closing phenylalanine or tryptophan. A D gene is named only where the DNA matches it firmly. A clone size is listed for some rows: how often the clone was seen (once, few, many), or a class if it is expanded.

abundance: NA
d_gene: TRBD1
v_gene: TRBV30
j_gene: TRBJ1-2
CDR3nt: TGTGCCTGGAGTAGGGGCGAGGGGGCGGGTGGCTACACCTTC
CDR3aa: CAWSRGEGAGGYTF

abundance: few
d_gene: TRBD1
v_gene: TRBV25-1
j_gene: TRBJ1-6
CDR3nt: TGTGCCAGCAGTGCGACAGGGAGTATTTCACCCCTCCACTTT
CDR3aa: CASSATGSISPLHF

abundance: few
d_gene: NA
v_gene: TRBV2
j_gene: TRBJ2-7
CDR3nt: TGTGCCAGCAGGGGGCGGCGCGAGCAGTACTTC
CDR3aa: CASRGRREQYF

abundance: NA
d_gene: NA
v_gene: TRBV5-4
j_gene: TRBJ1-3
CDR3nt: TGTGCCAGCAGCTTGGACGGGACTTCCACCATATATTTT
CDR3aa: CASSLDGTSTIYF

abundance: once
d_gene: NA
v_gene: TRBV25-1
j_gene: TRBJ1-1
CDR3nt: TGTGCCAGCAGTGAGCCCCGGAGGGGGGGAGCTTTCTTT
CDR3aa: CASSEPRRGGAFF

abundance: NA
d_gene: NA
v_gene: TRBV2
j_gene: TRBJ1-1
CDR3nt: TGTGCCAGCAGTGACCCCTCACGGCAGAGGATGAACACTGAAGCTTTCTTT
CDR3aa: CASSDPSRQRMNTEAFF

abundance: NA
d_gene: TRBD1
v_gene: TRBV19
j_gene: TRBJ1-2
CDR3nt: TGTGCCAGTACGAAGGGACAGCTAAACTATGGCTACACCTTC
CDR3aa: CASTKGQLNYGYTF

abundance: few
d_gene: NA
v_gene: TRBV9
j_gene: TRBJ2-2
CDR3nt: TGTGCCAGCAGCGTAGGATATGGGCAAAGCACCGGGGAGCTGTTTTTT
CDR3aa: CASSVGYGQSTGELFF

abundance: NA
d_gene: NA
v_gene: TRBV30
j_gene: TRBJ2-7
CDR3nt: TGTGCCTGGAGCAGGGGGGCCTACGAGCAGTACTTC
CDR3aa: CAWSRGAYEQYF

abundance: NA
d_gene: NA
v_gene: TRBV27
j_gene: TRBJ2-3
CDR3nt: TGTGCCAGCAGTCCCACGGGGGAGGCAGATACGCAGTATTTT
CDR3aa: CASSPTGEADTQYF

abundance: NA
d_gene: NA
v_gene: TRBV9
j_gene: TRBJ1-1
CDR3nt: TGTGCCAGCAGCGGACACCCTTGGGAGGCCACTGAAGCTTTCTTT
CDR3aa: CASSGHPWEATEAFF

abundance: NA
d_gene: NA
v_gene: TRBV28
j_gene: TRBJ1-5
CDR3nt: TGTGCCAGCATTGGGACAACTAATCAGCCCCAGCATTTT
CDR3aa: CASIGTTNQPQHF

abundance: NA
d_gene: NA
v_gene: TRBV6-6
j_gene: TRBJ2-7
CDR3nt: TGTGCCAGCAGTTCACAGGGATTTCGCGGGTCCTACGAGCAGTACTTC
CDR3aa: CASSSQGFRGSYEQYF

abundance: NA
d_gene: NA
v_gene: TRBV4-3
j_gene: TRBJ1-2
CDR3nt: TGCGCCAGCAGCCAAGTGGGGGGGGCGCCTGGCTACACCTTC
CDR3aa: CASSQVGGAPGYTF

abundance: few
d_gene: TRBD1
v_gene: TRBV3-1/TRBV3-2
j_gene: TRBJ1-5
CDR3nt: TGTGCCAGCAGCCGACAGGGCGGCCAGCCCCAGCATTTT
CDR3aa: CASSRQGGQPQHF

abundance: NA
d_gene: NA
v_gene: TRBV10-3
j_gene: TRBJ2-7
CDR3nt: TGTGCCACCAGGACGGGGTCGAGGGAGCAGTACTTC
CDR3aa: CATRTGSREQYF

abundance: NA
d_gene: TRBD1
v_gene: TRBV3-1/TRBV3-2
j_gene: TRBJ2-5
CDR3nt: TGTGCCAGCAGCCAAGCTCCCCAGGGACAGTCGACAGAGACCCAGTACTTC
CDR3aa: CASSQAPQGQSTETQYF

abundance: NA
d_gene: NA
v_gene: TRBV4-1
j_gene: TRBJ1-2
CDR3nt: TGCGCCAGCTCCGAAAGGGGTGGTGACTATGGCTACACCTTC
CDR3aa: CASSERGGDYGYTF

abundance: NA
d_gene: NA
v_gene: TRBV15
j_gene: TRBJ1-4
CDR3nt: TGTGCCACCAGCAGAGATCTGACGGGAACTAATGAAAAACTGTTTTTT
CDR3aa: CATSRDLTGTNEKLFF

abundance: once
d_gene: NA
v_gene: TRBV27
j_gene: TRBJ1-1
CDR3nt: TGTGCCAGCACCAGAATCCCCACAGACACTGAAGCTTTCTTT
CDR3aa: CASTRIPTDTEAFF

abundance: once
d_gene: TRBD1
v_gene: TRBV7-9
j_gene: TRBJ1-1
CDR3nt: TGTGCCAGCAGCTTAGACAGGGGACGAACTGAAGCTTTCTTT
CDR3aa: CASSLDRGRTEAFF

abundance: NA
d_gene: TRBD1
v_gene: TRBV24-1
j_gene: TRBJ2-1
CDR3nt: TGTGCCACCAGTGACCCACGGGACAGTCACAATGAGCAGTTCTTC
CDR3aa: CATSDPRDSHNEQFF

abundance: NA
d_gene: NA
v_gene: TRBV2
j_gene: TRBJ2-3
CDR3nt: TGTGCCAGCAGTGATGAGCTCACAGATACGCAGTATTTT
CDR3aa: CASSDELTDTQYF

abundance: NA
d_gene: TRBD1
v_gene: TRBV4-3
j_gene: TRBJ1-2
CDR3nt: TGCGCCAGCAGCCAAGATCCAGGACAGGAAGTCTATGGCTACACCTTC
CDR3aa: CASSQDPGQEVYGYTF

abundance: NA
d_gene: TRBD2
v_gene: TRBV7-9
j_gene: TRBJ2-5
CDR3nt: TGTGCCAGCAGCGCCCGACTAGCGGCAAAAGAAGAGACCCAGTACTTC
CDR3aa: CASSARLAAKEETQYF

abundance: NA
d_gene: NA
v_gene: TRBV7-9
j_gene: TRBJ2-3
CDR3nt: TGTGCCAGCAGTTTAACAGGGCTCACTAGTCTTAACACAGATACGCAGTATTTT
CDR3aa: CASSLTGLTSLNTDTQYF

abundance: NA
d_gene: TRBD1
v_gene: TRBV6-2/TRBV6-3
j_gene: TRBJ1-1
CDR3nt: TGTGCCAGCAGTCCGCCGGGACAGCACACTGAAGCTTTCTTT
CDR3aa: CASSPPGQHTEAFF

abundance: NA
d_gene: NA
v_gene: TRBV28
j_gene: TRBJ1-1
CDR3nt: TGTGCCAGCAGCCACCCACACCTCACTGAAGCTTTCTTT
CDR3aa: CASSHPHLTEAFF

abundance: NA
d_gene: NA
v_gene: TRBV27
j_gene: TRBJ1-1
CDR3nt: TGTGCCAGCAGTGGGTCGGGGAAGAACACTGAAGCTTTCTTT
CDR3aa: CASSGSGKNTEAFF

abundance: few
d_gene: NA
v_gene: TRBV15
j_gene: TRBJ1-4
CDR3nt: TGTGCCACCAGCATCGAACAAGGAGAAATTAATGAAAAACTGTTTTTT
CDR3aa: CATSIEQGEINEKLFF

abundance: NA
d_gene: TRBD2
v_gene: TRBV19
j_gene: TRBJ2-2
CDR3nt: TGTGCCAGTAGTATTGGGAGGGCCTCGGCGGTCCGATCCCCCCCAACCGGGGAGCTGTTTTTT
CDR3aa: CASSIGRASAVRSPPTGELFF

abundance: once
d_gene: TRBD2
v_gene: TRBV10-1
j_gene: TRBJ2-5
CDR3nt: TGCGCCAGCAGCGGCGGGGGGACGCAAGAGACCCAGTACTTC
CDR3aa: CASSGGGTQETQYF

abundance: NA
d_gene: NA
v_gene: TRBV27
j_gene: TRBJ2-7
CDR3nt: TGTGCCAGCAGTCCTGGGCCCCTCTCCTACGAGCAGTACTTC
CDR3aa: CASSPGPLSYEQYF

abundance: few
d_gene: NA
v_gene: TRBV14
j_gene: TRBJ1-6
CDR3nt: TGTGCCAGCAGCCAATCCGGCAGGGGTTCACCCCTCCACTTT
CDR3aa: CASSQSGRGSPLHF

abundance: NA
d_gene: NA
v_gene: TRBV7-2
j_gene: TRBJ1-1
CDR3nt: TGTGCCAGCAGCTTGGGGCCTTTGAACACTGAAGCTTTCTTT
CDR3aa: CASSLGPLNTEAFF

abundance: NA
d_gene: TRBD1
v_gene: TRBV27
j_gene: TRBJ1-1
CDR3nt: TGTGCCAGCAGTTCCCCGACTACAGGGGGGAGGACTGAAGCTTTCTTT
CDR3aa: CASSSPTTGGRTEAFF

abundance: NA
d_gene: NA
v_gene: TRBV18
j_gene: TRBJ1-1
CDR3nt: TGTGCCAGCTCACCACCGGCAGGGGCGTTGGTTGAAGCTTTCTTT
CDR3aa: CASSPPAGALVEAFF

abundance: NA
d_gene: NA
v_gene: TRBV5-1
j_gene: TRBJ2-7
CDR3nt: TGCGCCAGCAGCTTTGTATCCTCCTTTTACGAGCAGTACTTC
CDR3aa: CASSFVSSFYEQYF

abundance: NA
d_gene: NA
v_gene: TRBV5-5
j_gene: TRBJ1-3
CDR3nt: TGTGCCAGCAGCTCGGCAGCGATAAGCTCTGGAAACACCATATATTTT
CDR3aa: CASSSAAISSGNTIYF

abundance: NA
d_gene: TRBD1
v_gene: TRBV3-1/TRBV3-2
j_gene: TRBJ1-2
CDR3nt: TGTGCCAGCAGCCAAGGGACAGGGAAAGACACCTTC
CDR3aa: CASSQGTGKDTF

abundance: NA
d_gene: NA
v_gene: TRBV2
j_gene: TRBJ2-7
CDR3nt: TGTGCCAGCAGGAAAGAGGCGGTGTCCTACGAGCAGTACTTC
CDR3aa: CASRKEAVSYEQYF

abundance: NA
d_gene: NA
v_gene: TRBV2
j_gene: TRBJ2-1
CDR3nt: TGTGCCAGCACAGGTATACCCCCAGGATGGAAGCAGTTCTTC
CDR3aa: CASTGIPPGWKQFF

abundance: NA
d_gene: NA
v_gene: TRBV7-9
j_gene: TRBJ1-2
CDR3nt: TGTGCCAGCAGTGGAGGGTTTCATGGCTACACCTTC
CDR3aa: CASSGGFHGYTF

abundance: few
d_gene: NA
v_gene: TRBV6-1
j_gene: TRBJ1-5
CDR3nt: TGTGCCAGCAGTGAAGGGCAGGATAGCAATCAGCCCCAGCATTTT
CDR3aa: CASSEGQDSNQPQHF